This T cell receptor beta chain was recovered during a study of post-analysis software for immune sequencing data. Study-wide points: Five TRBV segments, including TRBV5-6, TRBV5-1 and TRBV20-1, were more frequent in patients than controls.

CDR1 is SGHRS and CDR2 is YFSETQ in the germline V gene. The CDR3 spans 12 residues. Libraries were made from TCR beta cDNA, and they carried unique molecular identifiers. T cells numbering roughly 0.95 to 10 million yielded some 480,000 cDNA molecules. TCRdb called the PCR reads again in MiXCR, with one record for every CDR3 protein. The sample has some 700,000 distinct CDR3 sequences; approximately 59% are singletons. In regard to this clonotype: The target antigen is unknown. Just one base apart from a much larger clone, this may be a read error.

Material: blood. The chain recombines TRBV5-1 with TRBJ2-3; the D is unclear. The receptor's source is a girl aged 2 to 9 with multiple sclerosis. For the CDR3, the DNA is TGCGCCGGCAGCACCCACGGAGATACGCAGTATTTT. Translating it yields CAGSTHGDTQYF.